The rows below give T cell receptor beta chains drawn from one sample of a study of T cells after posttransplantation cyclophosphamide. The protocol was immunoSEQ multiplex PCR, while the TCRdb copy is restricted to in-frame clones and leaves out a portion. The table lists about 3,300 clones, about 85% of them singletons. The material sequenced was PBMCs, taken about 190 days after allogeneic stem cell transplant with posttransplant cyclophosphamide. Receptors originate from a male patient in his sixties who received an allogeneic stem cell transplant from a related donor and was CMV-positive. Some T cells may be graft donor cells. The CDR3 runs from the conserved cysteine through the conserved F or W. The D gene is left open where the match is weak. Clone sizes are given selectively: once, few, many, or a class where the clone is expanded.

cdr3_nt | cdr3_aa | v_call | d_call | clone_size | j_call | cdr3_length
TGCGCCTGTGGAGGGGCAAAGGAGTACGATGGCTACACCTTC | CACGGAKEYDGYTF | TRBV10-1 | NA | few | TRBJ1-2 | 14
TGCGCCAGCAGCTTGACGGCAGGGAGGGAGGAGCAGTACTTC | CASSLTAGREEQYF | TRBV5-1 | TRBD2 | NA | TRBJ2-7 | 14
TGTGCCAGCAGCTTAGGGCTAGCGGGCAACAATGAGCAGTTCTTC | CASSLGLAGNNEQFF | TRBV11-3 | TRBD2 | few | TRBJ2-1 | 15
TGTGCCAGCAGTTCCGGACAGGGTCATAATTCACCCCTCCACTTT | CASSSGQGHNSPLHF | TRBV6-5 | TRBD1 | few | TRBJ1-6 | 15
TGTGTCAGCAGCAGGACTAGCGGTCCCGGGGAGCTGTTTTTT | CVSSRTSGPGELFF | TRBV25-1 | TRBD2 | NA | TRBJ2-2 | 14
TGCGCCAGCAGCTTGATGGCTAGCGGGGGCACCGGGGAGCTGTTTTTT | CASSLMASGGTGELFF | TRBV5-1 | TRBD2 | NA | TRBJ2-2 | 16
TGCGCCAGCAGCCGAGACAGGGGGGATGAAGCTTTCTTT | CASSRDRGDEAFF | TRBV4-3 | TRBD1 | large | TRBJ1-1 | 13
TGTGCCAGCAGGCTCTCCACCGGGACAGGGGCCTACAATGAGCAGTTCTTC | CASRLSTGTGAYNEQFF | TRBV27 | TRBD1 | NA | TRBJ2-1 | 17
TGCGCCAGCAGCTCAGGGGTCATCACCGGGGAGCTGTTTTTT | CASSSGVITGELFF | TRBV5-1 | NA | NA | TRBJ2-2 | 14
TGTGCCAGCAGCCCTGTCCCAGGGGGAACGGGAACTAATGAAAAACTGTTTTTT | CASSPVPGGTGTNEKLFF | TRBV5-5 | TRBD1 | NA | TRBJ1-4 | 18
TGTGCCAGCAGCTTTAGCGGGAGAAGAACCTACAATGAGCAGTTCTTC | CASSFSGRRTYNEQFF | TRBV11-2 | TRBD2 | once | TRBJ2-1 | 16
TGCGCCAGCAGCCCAGACAGGGTTGATAATGAAAAACTGTTTTTT | CASSPDRVDNEKLFF | TRBV5-1 | TRBD1 | NA | TRBJ1-4 | 15
TGCGCCAGCAGTTCCGGGACAGGGGTTGTCGAGACCCAGTACTTC | CASSSGTGVVETQYF | TRBV5-1 | TRBD1 | NA | TRBJ2-5 | 15
TGTGCCAGCAGTTTATACGACAACGAGCAGTACTTC | CASSLYDNEQYF | TRBV28 | NA | NA | TRBJ2-7 | 12